What follows are 29 T cell receptor beta chains derived from one specimen sequenced in a study of T-cell memory formation after mild COVID-19. TCRdb used MiXCR to reprocess the 5' RACE reads, holding one entry per CDR3 protein. The table has about 57,000 distinct CDR3 sequences, roughly an eighth seen once. Sequenced material: PBMCs or a T cell subset sorted from them (not recorded which). The receptors were sampled from a man between 18 and 35 years old who had mild COVID-19 (a few samples of this study predate the infection). Cell type and time point are not known.

The chain combines TRBV3-1 with TRBJ2-3; D is uncertain. V was cut by 1 base and J by 2 bases, with 7 bases left in between. The CDR3 has 14 amino acids. Looked up from germline, CDR1 is LGHDT and CDR2 is YNNKEL (reference sequence). CDR3 nucleotide sequence: TGTGCCAGCAGCCAAGCGCTCTCCACAGATACGCAGTATTTT. It codes for CASSQALSTDTQYF.

Ten or more counts support this clonotype. V and J are TRBV28 and TRBJ2-6; D remains ambiguous. Germline V gene sequence: CDR1 MDHEN, CDR2 SYDVKM. Trimming removed 8 bases at V and 0 bases at J, with 17 bases between. This CDR3 has 17 residues. CDR3 sequence: CASDSKGFRSGANVLTF. CDR3 bases: TGTGCCAGCGATAGTAAGGGTTTCCGCTCTGGGGCCAACGTCCTGACTTTC.

This clonotype turned up a few times. V and J are TRBV5-1 and TRBJ1-2, with a weak D call TRBD1 (6 bases). V lost 5 bases to trimming and J lost 4 bases, with 12 bases between them. CDR1 and CDR2 (germline): SGHRS, YFSETQ. The CDR3 is made up of 13 amino acids. CDR3 DNA: TGCGCCAGCAGGCCTCTGGACAGCTATGGCTACACCTTC. It is translated as CASRPLDSYGYTF.

This clonotype was picked up a small number of times. The chain recombines TRBV6-2 or TRBV6-3 with TRBJ2-3; 7 bases fit TRBD1. This CDR3 has 16 residues. Germline V gene data show CDR1 as MNHEY and CDR2 as SVGEGT. J was trimmed by 4 bases and V by 0 bases; bases with no gene match: 7. The CDR3: CASSYSKGAGADTQYF. CDR3 coding DNA: TGTGCCAGCAGTTACTCGAAGGGGGCAGGCGCAGATACGCAGTATTTT.

In this sample, this clonotype turned up many times. V and J are TRBV7-2 and TRBJ2-7, with 8 bases fitting TRBD1. CDR1 SGHTA and CDR2 FQGNSA come from the germline V gene. The CDR3 loop spans 14 amino acids. V was pared by 4 bases and J by 3 bases, with 5 bases of the junction left unmatched. CDR3 in amino acids: CASSSQGAVYEQYF. The CDR3 DNA follows: TGTGCCAGCAGCTCGCAGGGGGCGGTCTACGAGCAGTACTTC.

This clonotype turned up a few times. V usage is TRBV20-1 and J usage is TRBJ1-1; possible D gene TRBD1, 6 bases. V lost 5 bases and J 5 bases, leaving 15 bases between the germline ends. Germline values: CDR1 DFQATT, CDR2 SNEGSKA (reference sequence). The CDR3 loop spans 13 amino acids. The CDR3 DNA reads TGCAGTGCTCGACAGGACAGAGAAACTGAAGCTTTCTTT. It specifies CSARQDRETEAFF.

This clonotype was found a few times. This chain connects TRBV7-2 to TRBJ1-5; 10 bases align to TRBD1. This CDR3 spans 16 amino acids. V lost 3 bases and J lost 2; bases outside the gene matches: 4. Germline V gene sequence: CDR1 SGHTA, CDR2 FQGNSA. The CDR3 bases are TGTGCCAGCAGCTTCTCCGGGACAGGGGGCAATCAGCCCCAGCATTTT. Amino acids: CASSFSGTGGNQPQHF.

Ten or more counts support this clonotype. J is TRBJ1-1 and V is TRBV6-2 or TRBV6-3; the D gene is possibly TRBD1 (5 bases). CDR3 length: 15 residues. V lost 5 bases and J lost 4, with 17 bases in between. Per germline, CDR1 MNHEY and CDR2 SVGEGT. The CDR3 loop is CASSPLAGSGTEAFF. CDR3 nucleotide sequence: TGTGCCAGCAGTCCCTTGGCAGGGAGTGGCACTGAAGCTTTCTTT.

This clonotype showed up just a few times. For the CDR3, the DNA is TGCGCCAGCAGTTCTCGCACAGATACGCAGTATTTT. It translates to CASSSRTDTQYF. This chain links TRBV5-1 with TRBJ2-3; no definite D call. V lost 5 bases and J lost 1, with 5 bases in between. CDR3 size: 12 residues. Looked up from germline, CDR1 is SGHRS and CDR2 is YFSETQ.

This rearrangement joins TRBV6-5 to TRBJ2-5, with D tentatively TRBD1 (6 bases). The CDR3 contains 13 residues. Between the trimmed V and J ends, which lost 4 bases and 7 bases, there was a span of 13 bases. The germline V gene encodes CDR1 MNHEY and CDR2 SVGAGI. CDR3 nucleotides: TGTGCCAGCAGTTTACCGACAGGCCGGACCCAGTACTTC. Encoded protein: CASSLPTGRTQYF.

This clonotype occurred a few times. The chain is built from TRBV20-1 and TRBJ2-7; tentative D call: TRBD2 (6 bases). V was clipped by 4 bases and J by 0 bases, with 13 bases between them. Germline CDR1 DFQATT, CDR2 SNEGSKA (reference sequence). This CDR3 has 14 amino acids. DNA for the CDR3: TGCAGTGCTACGGAGGGATTTAACTCCTACGAGCAGTACTTC. Translating it yields CSATEGFNSYEQYF.

V and J are TRBV15 and TRBJ2-7; D assignment may be TRBD1 or TRBD2 (5 bases each). CDR1 is LNHNV and CDR2 is YYDKDF in the germline V gene (reference sequence). With 1 base removed from V and 2 bases from J, the gap between germline ends came to 9 bases. The CDR3 covers 14 residues. The DNA of the CDR3 is TGTGCCACCAGCAGAGCCCCGGGGCCCTACGAGCAGTACTTC. Translated, it gives CATSRAPGPYEQYF.

The chain couples TRBV12-3 or TRBV12-4 to TRBJ2-7, with D unclear. CDR3 length equals 15 residues. With 4 bases removed from V and 6 bases from J, the gap between germline ends came to 19 bases. The CDR3 protein is CASSSRRTTSREQYV. CDR3 in DNA: TGTGCCAGCAGTTCCCGCCGTACGACAAGTCGCGAGCAGTACGTC.

This clonotype was counted ten times or more. The V call is TRBV7-2, the J call TRBJ2-1; 9 nucleotides line up with TRBD2. There are 16 residues in the CDR3. V was clipped by 3 bases and J by 4 bases; unmatched bases: 7. Germline V gene sequence: CDR1 SGHTA, CDR2 FQGNSA. The DNA for the CDR3 is TGTGCCAGCAGCTTCGCCGCGGGACTAGCTTACAATGAGCAGTTCTTC. It yields the protein CASSFAAGLAYNEQFF.

This clonotype showed up just a few times. The rearrangement joins TRBV7-9 to TRBJ1-1; D call uncertain. Germline lookup yields CDR1 SEHNR and CDR2 FQNEAQ (reference sequence). V was cut by 3 bases and J by 5 bases, with 13 bases left in between. This CDR3 has 14 residues. The CDR3, as DNA: TGTGCCAGCAGCTTCAAGGACCAGTGGACTGAAGCTTTCTTT. Its protein product is CASSFKDQWTEAFF.

This clonotype came up a few times. The CDR3 reads CASSLGLAGRYF. CDR3 sequence (DNA): TGTGCCAGCAGCTTGGGACTAGCGGGGCGGTATTTT. The V and J genes are TRBV5-6 and TRBJ2-3; TRBD2 aligns across 11 bases. Germline V gene data show CDR1 as SGHDT and CDR2 as YYEEEE. This CDR3 has 12 amino acids. Unmatched junction bases numbered 2, after V lost 0 bases and J lost 14 bases.

This clonotype was found many times. The rearrangement uses TRBV19 and TRBJ2-2; tentatively, D is TRBD2 (6 bases). Trimming removed 6 bases from V and 4 bases from J, with 15 bases in between. Germline V gene data show CDR1 as LNHDA and CDR2 as SQIVND (reference sequence). The CDR3 length is 15 residues. CDR3 in amino acids: CASSRYRDSTGELFF. CDR3 nucleotides: TGTGCCAGTAGCAGATACCGGGACTCCACCGGGGAGCTGTTTTTT.

The sample holds many counts of this clonotype. The chain combines TRBV7-3 with TRBJ2-3, with 7 positions matching TRBD2. This CDR3 has 20 amino acids. CDR1 and CDR2 (germline): SGHTA, FQGTGA. Trimming cost V 8 bases and J 2 bases; bases outside gene matches: 25. The CDR3 loop reads CASAPSEGGFLAGDTDTQYF. The CDR3 nucleotides read TGTGCCAGCGCCCCTTCCGAGGGCGGGTTTTTAGCGGGTGACACAGATACGCAGTATTTT.

The chain carries TRBV5-1 and TRBJ1-3, with 7 bases lining up with TRBD1. J gave up 0 bases and V 4 bases, and 4 bases lay outside the gene matches. Per the germline V gene, CDR1 is SGHRS and CDR2 is YFSETQ. The CDR3 loop spans 15 amino acids. In nucleotides, the CDR3 is TGCGCCAGCAGCCCCGGGACAGTCTCTGGAAACACCATATATTTT. As protein: CASSPGTVSGNTIYF.

This clonotype turned up a few times. The CDR3 loop reads CASGSSGGAREQFF. CDR3 coding DNA: TGTGCCAGCGGGTCCAGCGGGGGGGCCCGGGAGCAGTTCTTC. V is TRBV12-3 or TRBV12-4 and J is TRBJ2-1; 10 bases line up with TRBD2. After removal of 8 bases from V and 10 bases from J, the junction contained 11 bases not matched to a gene. The CDR3 has 14 amino acids.

The genes are TRBV24-1 and TRBJ1-2; 7 bases fit TRBD1. V lost 10 bases, J lost 8 bases, and 12 bases stayed unmatched. The CDR3 extends over 13 amino acids. CDR1 is KGHDR and CDR2 is SFDVKD in the germline V gene. The CDR3 protein is CATSHRGAKGYTF. In DNA form, the CDR3 reads TGTGCCACGTCTCACAGGGGAGCGAAAGGCTACACCTTC.

There are a few counts of this clonotype. V is TRBV7-3 and J is TRBJ1-6, with D hard to call. Germline V gene lookup returns CDR1 SGHTA and CDR2 FQGTGA. Trimming took 10 bases from V and 0 from J, leaving 10 bases between them. The CDR3 loop spans 14 amino acids. The CDR3 sequence is CANLRSSYNSPLHF. The CDR3 bases are TGTGCCAACTTAAGGAGCTCCTATAATTCACCCCTCCACTTT.

The chain combines TRBV27 with TRBJ2-7; D remains unclear. The CDR3 contains 15 residues. Germline V lookup: CDR1 MNHEY, CDR2 SMNVEV (reference sequence). Trimming took 0 bases from V and 3 from J, leaving 12 bases between them. The CDR3 DNA is TGTGCCAGCAGTTTATCTTCCAGGCCCATCTACGAGCAGTACTTC. Translation gives CASSLSSRPIYEQYF.

This clonotype has just a few counts. The CDR3 protein is CASSFSGGGETQYF. The CDR3 nucleotides are TGTGCCAGCAGCTTCTCGGGCGGGGGGGAGACCCAGTACTTC. This chain joins TRBV7-2 and TRBJ2-5, with 8 nucleotides matching TRBD2. The CDR3 loop spans 14 amino acids. J lost 5 bases, V lost 3 bases, and 5 bases had no gene match. Germline values: CDR1 SGHTA, CDR2 FQGNSA.

There are a few counts of this clonotype. V is TRBV19 and J is TRBJ2-3, with 9 nucleotides matching TRBD1. The trim removed 5 bases at V and 0 bases at J, leaving 6 bases unmatched. The CDR3 has 16 amino acids. In germline, CDR1 is LNHDA, CDR2 SQIVND (reference sequence). The CDR3: CASSLAGTGSTDTQYF. Written as DNA, the CDR3 is TGTGCCAGTAGTCTCGCCGGGACAGGGAGCACAGATACGCAGTATTTT.

In this sample, this clonotype turned up a few times. V usage is TRBV6-2 or TRBV6-3 and J usage is TRBJ2-3, with TRBD2 identical over 9 bases. From germline, CDR1 is MNHEY and CDR2 SVGEGT. The CDR3 covers 18 residues. With 6 bases clipped from V and 1 base from J, the junction kept 14 bases outside the gene matches. The CDR3 spells CASRSQASGARGTDTQYF. The CDR3 region has the DNA TGTGCCAGCAGAAGCCAGGCTAGCGGGGCCCGAGGCACAGATACGCAGTATTTT.

The J gene is TRBJ1-1, the V gene TRBV2; D ambiguous. Looked up from germline, CDR1 is SNHLY and CDR2 is FYNNEI. The CDR3 sequence is 13 residues long. V was clipped by 4 bases and J by 1 base, with 7 bases between them. CDR3 in amino acids: CASSGEGNTEAFF. The CDR3 DNA follows: TGTGCCAGCAGTGGGGAGGGGAACACTGAAGCTTTCTTT.

Many counts were recorded for this clonotype. The chain employs TRBV20-1 and TRBJ1-2, with a tentative D call TRBD1 (6 bases). The germline V and J ends were trimmed by 4 bases and 6 bases, with 30 bases remaining between them. CDR3 length equals 18 residues. In germline, CDR1 is DFQATT, CDR2 SNEGSKA (reference sequence). This CDR3 reads CSATPMPFGSRGLHGYTF. The CDR3 DNA is TGCAGTGCTACACCAATGCCTTTTGGGTCCAGGGGATTACATGGCTACACCTTC.

In its sample, this clonotype was seen many times. CDR3 bases: TGTGCCAGCAATGAGTACGAGCAGTACTTC. The encoded protein is CASNEYEQYF. This chain links TRBV2 with TRBJ2-7; D gene ambiguous. Germline-derived CDR1 and CDR2 are SNHLY and FYNNEI. The CDR3 totals 10 residues. Trimming left V 7 bases short and J 4 bases short, with 5 bases between.